This TCR beta chain was recovered during a study of shared clonotypes between healthy human individuals. Study information: Samples came from a couple of female and a few male donors aged 18 to 49. CD4 naive cells filled three plates per donor, CD4 memory three, CD8 naive two and CD8 memory one.

Libraries were prepared by immunoSEQ multiplex PCR; TCRdb keeps only in-frame clonotypes and omits some of them. The sample consists of 2 million to 3 million clones, approximately 94% of them appearing once. Germline CDR1 ENHRY, CDR2 SYGVKD. There are 13 residues in the CDR3. The V end was cut by 8 bases, the J end by 6 bases, with 14 bases between. Concerning this clone: The antigen remains undetermined.

Study findings and constraints: Generation probabilities were higher for clonotypes shared across all four sorted-subset donors than for unshared ones. The naive CD4 repertoires of a few donors were compared, and approximately 5.3% of clonotypes were shared.

The chain recombines TRBV10-3 with TRBJ2-1, with unresolved D. Sequenced sample: naive CD4+ T cells from PBMCs. Subset noted: CD45RA+ positively selected. The TCR originated in a man between 18 and 29 years old in good health. Some clones in this sample may be carry-over from other donors' samples. CDR3 residues: CAIQRHDGNEQFF. The CDR3 region has the DNA TGTGCCATCCAAAGGCACGACGGCAATGAGCAGTTCTTC.